This is a list of T cell receptor beta chains from one sample in a study of blood T cell repertoires in COVID-19. Profiling relied on immunoSEQ multiplex PCR, and the TCRdb table lists in-frame clones only, not all of them. The sample records some 170,000 clones, under 90% being singletons. The sample comprised peripheral blood. The receptors originated from a woman aged 80 or older with acute or convalescent COVID-19. Each CDR3 is given with its conserved first and last residue. The D gene is left open where the match is weak. The listing skips clone size in some rows; elsewhere it reads once, few, many or a size class.

abundance,d_gene,j_gene,v_gene,CDR3aa,CDR3nt
many,.,TRBJ1-2,TRBV30,CARDVRGYGYTF,TGTGCCCGGGACGTCCGAGGTTATGGCTACACCTTC
.,.,TRBJ1-1,TRBV7-9,CASSLGGQNRDKAFF,TGTGCCAGCAGCTTAGGCGGACAGAATAGGGATAAAGCTTTCTTT
.,.,TRBJ1-5,TRBV7-2,CASSFATGPFKHF,TGTGCCAGCAGCTTCGCCACAGGACCTTTCAAGCATTTT
once,.,TRBJ1-2,TRBV14,CASSPWGSQGGYTF,TGTGCCAGCAGCCCATGGGGTTCCCAGGGTGGCTACACCTTC
.,.,TRBJ2-3,TRBV9,CASSPSGPYTDTQYF,TGTGCCAGCAGCCCGAGCGGGCCCTACACAGATACGCAGTATTTT
.,TRBD1,TRBJ1-4,TRBV13,CASSRTGEKLFF,TGTGCCAGCAGTAGGACAGGGGAAAAACTGTTTTTT
.,.,TRBJ1-3,TRBV9,CASSSTGSPSGNTIYF,TGTGCCAGCAGCTCCACAGGGTCCCCCTCTGGAAACACCATATATTTT
few,TRBD1,TRBJ1-6,TRBV13,CASSSTGSDDSPLHF,TGTGCCAGCAGCTCGACAGGGTCGGACGATTCACCCCTCCACTTT
once,.,TRBJ1-1,TRBV6-2/TRBV6-3,CASSYSRGGDTEAFF,TGTGCCAGCAGTTACTCTCGGGGTGGGGACACTGAAGCTTTCTTT
.,.,TRBJ1-5,TRBV15,CATSRDYEPNQPQHF,TGTGCCACCAGCAGAGATTATGAGCCAAATCAGCCCCAGCATTTT
few,.,TRBJ2-7,TRBV5-4,CASSLAPTSSSYEQYF,TGTGCCAGCAGCCTCGCACCAACTTCGAGCTCCTACGAGCAGTACTTC
.,TRBD2,TRBJ2-5,TRBV5-1,CASSLVASGRETQYF,TGCGCCAGCAGCTTGGTGGCTAGCGGTCGGGAGACCCAGTACTTC
.,TRBD2,TRBJ2-3,TRBV7-7,CASSFGLAGGGYTQYF,TGTGCTAGCAGCTTCGGACTAGCGGGAGGGGGATATACGCAGTATTTT
once,.,TRBJ2-6,TRBV2,CASSPNSGANVLTF,TGTGCCAGCAGTCCCAACTCTGGGGCCAACGTCCTGACTTTC
.,TRBD1,TRBJ2-1,TRBV29-1,CSAIGDRGQDEQFF,TGCAGCGCTATCGGGGACAGGGGGCAAGATGAGCAGTTCTTC
.,TRBD2,TRBJ2-3,TRBV5-1,CASSLASRTSGTSTDTQYF,TGCGCCAGCAGCTTGGCATCCAGGACTAGCGGGACTAGCACAGATACGCAGTATTTT
.,.,TRBJ2-1,TRBV5-1,CASSLGQIYNEQFF,TGCGCCAGCAGCTTGGGACAGATCTACAATGAGCAGTTCTTC
.,TRBD1,TRBJ2-7,TRBV2,CASSGDSPSFNEQYF,TGTGCCAGCAGTGGGGACAGCCCTTCGTTTAACGAGCAGTACTTC
.,.,TRBJ1-4,TRBV5-1,CASSLGWQTNEKLFF,TGCGCCAGCAGCCTTGGCTGGCAAACTAATGAAAAACTGTTTTTT
.,TRBD1,TRBJ2-7,TRBV19,CASSSLKGTGTHEQYF,TGTGCCAGTAGTTCGTTGAAGGGGACAGGGACCCACGAGCAGTACTTC
.,TRBD1,TRBJ1-4,TRBV7-9,CASIRDRDPANEKLFF,TGTGCCAGCATCAGGGACAGAGACCCCGCTAATGAAAAACTGTTTTTT
.,.,TRBJ2-4,TRBV3-1/TRBV3-2,CASSQEVQGPKNIQYF,TGTGCCAGCAGCCAAGAGGTGCAGGGTCCCAAAAACATTCAGTACTTC
.,.,TRBJ1-6,TRBV6-6,CASSLRDMNSPLHF,TGTGCCAGCAGCTTACGGGATATGAATTCACCCCTCCACTTT
.,.,TRBJ1-1,TRBV5-1,CASSLGPEKSEAFF,TGCGCCAGCAGCTTGGGCCCTGAGAAATCTGAAGCTTTCTTT
.,TRBD1,TRBJ1-2,TRBV4-2,CASSQSTGDGYTF,TGTGCCAGCAGCCAATCTACAGGGGATGGCTACACCTTC
.,.,TRBJ2-7,TRBV7-2,CASSNNRDSYEQYF,TGTGCCAGCAGCAATAACAGGGACTCCTACGAGCAGTACTTC